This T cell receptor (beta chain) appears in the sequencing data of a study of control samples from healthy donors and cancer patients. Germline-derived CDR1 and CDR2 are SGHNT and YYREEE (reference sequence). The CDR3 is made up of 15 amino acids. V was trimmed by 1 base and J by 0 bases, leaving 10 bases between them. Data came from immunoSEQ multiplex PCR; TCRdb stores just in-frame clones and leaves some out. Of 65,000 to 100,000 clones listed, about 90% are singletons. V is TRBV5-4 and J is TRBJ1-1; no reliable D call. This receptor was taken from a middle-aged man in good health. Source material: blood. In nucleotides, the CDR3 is TGTGCCAGCAGCTTGCGGCAGGCCGTGAACACTGAAGCTTTCTTT. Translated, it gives CASSLRQAVNTEAFF. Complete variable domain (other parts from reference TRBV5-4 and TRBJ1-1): ETGVTQSPTHLIKTRGQQVTLRCSSQSGHNTVSWYQQALGQGPQFIFQYYREEENGRGNFPPRFSGLQFPNYSSELNVNALELDDSALYLCASSLRQAVNTEAFFGQGTRLTVV.